One T cell receptor (beta chain) is described in this entry. It lacks a known antigen. The sample holds no much larger clone one base away, and base qualities are not on file. This specimen's time point label, interpreted: baseline before first vaccination. According to the study, the label for this sample's treatment or condition signals: meningococcal conjugate vaccine given as trial control. Vaccinee samples came from UK trials COV001 and COV002, including a single-blind randomized controlled phase 2/3 trial of AZD1222 (ChAdOx1 nCoV-19) in healthy adults. For TCRbeta chain sequencing, PBMC samples were collected from trial participants at day 0 and at day 28 after the second dose. The CDR3 regions of human TCRbeta chains were analyzed by immunosequencing. The paper's processing steps were these. Repertoire TCRs were matched against a reference library of SARS-CoV-2-specific TCRs generated with the MIRA antigen-specificity platform. Breadth was defined as the fraction of unique TCRs that were SARS-CoV-2-associated. Depth was defined as the fraction of total T cells that were SARS-CoV-2-associated. Using the MIRA data, each spike-specific TCR was assigned both to the spike region to which the TCR was reactive and to a CD4 or CD8 class. Log10-transformed breadth and depth values were compared by one-way ANOVA with Sidak's multiple comparisons tests. As stored in TCRdb, this immuneACCESS dataset retains in-frame rearrangements with V and J assigned. A fraction of the clones does not appear; measured against another copy, unresolved V genes explain less than half of the discrepancy, and the remainder lacks a known reason. V and J calls and clone size are given by that table; D and trimming were obtained from the DNA. This sample has about 83,000 clones in its table, and 88% of those were observed once. Around 4.5% of the sample is held by the ten biggest clonotypes.

This record comes from a study of T cell responses to AZD1222 COVID-19 vaccine (dated by TCRdb to the early 2020s). For the wider study: A total of 230 or so trial participants underwent TCR sequencing, of whom some 210 received two doses of AZD1222 and around 26 received two doses of the MenACWY control vaccine. Trial participants were enrolled by age into subgroups of 18-55, 56-69 and 70-plus years, and around 140, 26 and 57 TCR-sequenced participants, respectively, were included in these subgroups. The paper as a whole reports these results and caveats: The 56-69-year group was small, and its depth increase did not reach significance, likely because of low power. Vaccine-associated CD4 TCRs spanned the whole spike protein, with dominant responses in regions 160-218 and 743-854. Conclusions about previously exposed vaccinees are limited, since just 5 or 6 AZD1222 recipients were seropositive for SARS-CoV-2 at baseline. No day 14 peak-response samples were available, so repertoires were characterized only after the peak T cell response. Reportedly, almost half of the unique spike-specific TCRs recognized epitopes lying outside the regions that are mutated in the B.1.351 and B.1.1.7 variants. Participants were mostly white British and included more females than males, and it was suggested by the authors that clonal diversity may have been underestimated. After two AZD1222 doses, spike-specific TCR breadth and depth were significantly higher than at day 0 and than in MenACWY recipients.

Looking up the germline V gene yields CDR1 KGHSH and CDR2 LQKENI. The V and J ends are trimmed by 4 bases and 8 bases, leaving 3 bases between them. Its CDR3 holds 11 amino acids, cysteine through phenylalanine. CDR3 DNA is the only sequence kept; it has 33 bases, read in frame from the first base. The receptor chain draws on TRBV18 and TRBJ1-6; no confident D gene assignment can be made. The material sequenced was peripheral blood, taken on day 0 of MenACWY control vaccination. The TCR was taken from an adult in good health. Read as DNA, the sequence is TGTGCCAGCTCACAGGATTCACCCCTCCACTTT. Translated, it reads CASSQDSPLHF. Where the CDR3 stops, the reference TRBV18 and TRBJ1-6 genes take over; the full variable domain is NAGVMQNPRHLVRRRGQEARLRCSPMKGHSHVYWYRQLPEEGLKFMVYLQKENIIDESGMPKERFSAEFPKEGPSILRIQQVVRGDSAAYFCASSQDSPLHFGNGTRLTVT.